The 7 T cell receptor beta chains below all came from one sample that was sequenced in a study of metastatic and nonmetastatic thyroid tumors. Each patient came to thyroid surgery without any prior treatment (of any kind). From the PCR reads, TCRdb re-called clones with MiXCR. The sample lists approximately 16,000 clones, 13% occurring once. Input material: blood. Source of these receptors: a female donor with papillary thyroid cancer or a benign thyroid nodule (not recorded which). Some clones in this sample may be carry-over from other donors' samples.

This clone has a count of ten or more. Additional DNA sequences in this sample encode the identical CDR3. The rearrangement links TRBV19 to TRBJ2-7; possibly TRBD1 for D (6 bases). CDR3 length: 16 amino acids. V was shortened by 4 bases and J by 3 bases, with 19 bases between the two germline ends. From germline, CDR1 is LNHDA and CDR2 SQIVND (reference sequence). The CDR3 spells CASSTALVGAYYEQYF. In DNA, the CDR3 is TGTGCCAGTAGTACGGCTTTGGTGGGGGCCTACTACGAGCAGTACTTC. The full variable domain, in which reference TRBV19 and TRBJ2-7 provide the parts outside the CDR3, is DGGITQSPKYLFRKEGQNVTLSCEQNLNHDAMYWYRQDPGQGLRLIYYSQIVNDFQKGDIAEGYSVSREKKESFPLTVTSAQKNPTAFYLCASSTALVGAYYEQYFGPGTRLTVT.

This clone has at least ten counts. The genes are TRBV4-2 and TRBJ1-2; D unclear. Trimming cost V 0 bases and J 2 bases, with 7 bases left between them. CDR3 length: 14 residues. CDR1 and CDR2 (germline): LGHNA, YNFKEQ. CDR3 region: CASSQDRVNYGYTF. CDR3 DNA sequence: TGTGCCAGCAGCCAAGATCGAGTAAACTATGGCTACACCTTC.

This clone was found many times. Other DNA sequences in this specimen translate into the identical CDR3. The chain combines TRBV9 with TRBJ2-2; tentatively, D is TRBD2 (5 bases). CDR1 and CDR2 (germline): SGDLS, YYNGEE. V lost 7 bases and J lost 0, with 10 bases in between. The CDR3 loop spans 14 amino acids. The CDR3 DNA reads TGTGCCAGCTTGCCGGGAACGAACACCGGGGAGCTGTTTTTT. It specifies CASLPGTNTGELFF. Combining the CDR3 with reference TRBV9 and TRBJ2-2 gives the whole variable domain DSGVTQTPKHLITATGQRVTLRCSPRSGDLSVYWYQQSLDQGLQFLIQYYNGEERAKGNILERFSAQQFPDLHSELNLSSLELGDSALYFCASLPGTNTGELFFGEGSRLTVL.

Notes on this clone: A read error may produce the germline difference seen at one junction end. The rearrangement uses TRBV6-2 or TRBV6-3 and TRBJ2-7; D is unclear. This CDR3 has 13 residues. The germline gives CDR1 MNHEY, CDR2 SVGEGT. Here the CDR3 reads CASSMVAPYEHYF. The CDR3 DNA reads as TGTGCCAGCAGTATGGTGGCCCCCTACGAGCATTACTTC.

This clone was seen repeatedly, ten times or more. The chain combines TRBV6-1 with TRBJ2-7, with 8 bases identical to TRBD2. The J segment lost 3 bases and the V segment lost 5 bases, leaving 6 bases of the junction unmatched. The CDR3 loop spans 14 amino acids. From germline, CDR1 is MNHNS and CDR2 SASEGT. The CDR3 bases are TGTGCCAGCAGTAAAACGGGAGGGGTCTACGAGCAGTACTTC. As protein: CASSKTGGVYEQYF.

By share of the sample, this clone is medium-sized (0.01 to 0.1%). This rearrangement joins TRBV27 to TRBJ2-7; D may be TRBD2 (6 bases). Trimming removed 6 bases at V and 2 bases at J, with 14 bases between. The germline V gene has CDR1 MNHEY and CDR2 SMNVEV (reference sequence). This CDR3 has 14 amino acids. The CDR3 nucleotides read TGTGCCAGCAGCTTAATGGCGGGACCCTACGAGCAGTACTTC. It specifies CASSLMAGPYEQYF.

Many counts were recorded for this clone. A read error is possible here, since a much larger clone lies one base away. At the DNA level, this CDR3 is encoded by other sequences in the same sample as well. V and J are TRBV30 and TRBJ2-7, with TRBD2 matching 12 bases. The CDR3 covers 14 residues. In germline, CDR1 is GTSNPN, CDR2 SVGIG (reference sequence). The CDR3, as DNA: TGTGCCTGGAGTGGGATACTAGCGGGAGGAGAGCGGTACTTC. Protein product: CAWSGILAGGERYF.